This T cell receptor (beta chain) was found in a study of CD8+ T cells in alopecia areata. Study at large: Treatment of the treated patients consisted of oral tofacitinib, 5 to 10 mg twice daily.

RNA was isolated and reverse transcribed to cDNA, the sequencing template. Sequenced by immunoSEQ multiplex PCR; TCRdb stores in-frame clones only, minus some. Of about 97,000 clones in the sample, 35% to 45% were seen once. From germline, CDR1 is SQVTM and CDR2 ANQGSEA. The CDR3 runs 14 residues. Deletions cut 6 bases from V and 3 bases from J, with 18 bases between. Lesional scalp punch biopsies and peripheral blood were collected from alopecia areata patients. The chain has TRBV29-1 and TRBJ2-7; weak D call: TRBD2 (5 bases). Material: CD4+ T cells sorted from blood. The sequence was obtained from a human donor with alopecia areata. CDR3 region: CSVTHRLASYEQYF. CDR3 sequence (DNA): TGCAGCGTCACCCATCGCTTAGCGAGCTACGAGCAGTACTTC.